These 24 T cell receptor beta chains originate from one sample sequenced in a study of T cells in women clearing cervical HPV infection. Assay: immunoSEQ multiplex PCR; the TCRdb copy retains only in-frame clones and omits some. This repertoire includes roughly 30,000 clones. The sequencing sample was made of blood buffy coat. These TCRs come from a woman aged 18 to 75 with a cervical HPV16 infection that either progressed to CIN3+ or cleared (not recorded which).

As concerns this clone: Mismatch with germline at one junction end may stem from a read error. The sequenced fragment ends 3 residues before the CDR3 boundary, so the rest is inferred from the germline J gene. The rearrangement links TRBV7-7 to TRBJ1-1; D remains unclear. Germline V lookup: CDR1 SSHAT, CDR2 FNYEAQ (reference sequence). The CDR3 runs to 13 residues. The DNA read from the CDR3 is TGTGCTAGCAGCTTAGCGCGAGCGGGAGCA. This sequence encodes CASSLARAGA. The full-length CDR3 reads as CASSLARAGAAFF.

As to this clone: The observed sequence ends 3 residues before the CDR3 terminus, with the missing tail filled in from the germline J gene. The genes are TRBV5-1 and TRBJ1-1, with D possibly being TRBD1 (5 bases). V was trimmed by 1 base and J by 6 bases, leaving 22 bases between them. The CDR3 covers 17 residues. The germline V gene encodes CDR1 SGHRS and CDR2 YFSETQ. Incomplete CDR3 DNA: TGCGCCAGCAGCTTGCTCCTTCAGGGAGCAGGATCTGCTGAA. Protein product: CASSLLLQGAGSAE. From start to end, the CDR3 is CASSLLLQGAGSAEAFF.

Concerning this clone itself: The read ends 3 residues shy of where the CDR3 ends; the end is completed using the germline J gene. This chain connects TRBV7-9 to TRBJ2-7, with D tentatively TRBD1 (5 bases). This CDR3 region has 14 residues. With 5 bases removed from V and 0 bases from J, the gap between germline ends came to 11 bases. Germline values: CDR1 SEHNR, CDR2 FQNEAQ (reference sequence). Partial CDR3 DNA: TGTGCCAGCAGCCCGACAGCCAGCTCCTACGAG. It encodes CASSPTASSYE. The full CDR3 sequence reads CASSPTASSYEQYF. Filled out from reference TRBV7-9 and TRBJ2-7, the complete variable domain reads DTGVSQNPRHKITKRGQNVTFRCDPISEHNRLYWYRQTLGQGPEFLTYFQNEAQLEKSRLLSDRFSAERPKGSFSTLEIQRTEQGDSAMYLCASSPTASSYEQYFGPGTRLTVT.

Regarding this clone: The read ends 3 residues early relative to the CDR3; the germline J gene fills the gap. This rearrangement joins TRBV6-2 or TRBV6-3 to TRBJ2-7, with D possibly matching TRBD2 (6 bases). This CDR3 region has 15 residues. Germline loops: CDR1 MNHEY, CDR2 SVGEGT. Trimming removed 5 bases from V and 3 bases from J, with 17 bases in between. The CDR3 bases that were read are TGTGCCAGCAGTACCCATCAGGGAGGTGACTACGAG. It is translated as CASSTHQGGDYE. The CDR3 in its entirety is CASSTHQGGDYEQYF.

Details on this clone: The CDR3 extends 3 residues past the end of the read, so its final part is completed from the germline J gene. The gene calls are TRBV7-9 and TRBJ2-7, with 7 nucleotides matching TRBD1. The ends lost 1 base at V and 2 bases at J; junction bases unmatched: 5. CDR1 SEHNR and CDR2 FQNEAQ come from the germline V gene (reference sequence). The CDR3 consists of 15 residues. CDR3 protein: CASSLDWTGTYEQYF. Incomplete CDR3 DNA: TGTGCCAGCAGCTTAGATTGGACAGGAACCTACGAG.

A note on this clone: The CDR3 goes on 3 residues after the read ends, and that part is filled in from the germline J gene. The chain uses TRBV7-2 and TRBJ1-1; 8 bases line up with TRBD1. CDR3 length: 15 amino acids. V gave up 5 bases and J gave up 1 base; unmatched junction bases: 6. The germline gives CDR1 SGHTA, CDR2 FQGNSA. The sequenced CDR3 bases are TGTGCCAGCAGCCCCTGGACAGGGACGAACACTGAA. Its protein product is CASSPWTGTNTE. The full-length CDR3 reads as CASSPWTGTNTEAFF.

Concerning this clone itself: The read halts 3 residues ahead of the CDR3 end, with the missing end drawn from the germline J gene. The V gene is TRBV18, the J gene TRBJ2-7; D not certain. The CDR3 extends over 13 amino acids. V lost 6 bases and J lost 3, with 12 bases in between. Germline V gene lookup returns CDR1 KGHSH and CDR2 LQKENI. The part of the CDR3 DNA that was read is TGTGCCAGCTCCACAAATCCGGGCTACGAG. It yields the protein CASSTNPGYE. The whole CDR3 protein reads CASSTNPGYEQYF.

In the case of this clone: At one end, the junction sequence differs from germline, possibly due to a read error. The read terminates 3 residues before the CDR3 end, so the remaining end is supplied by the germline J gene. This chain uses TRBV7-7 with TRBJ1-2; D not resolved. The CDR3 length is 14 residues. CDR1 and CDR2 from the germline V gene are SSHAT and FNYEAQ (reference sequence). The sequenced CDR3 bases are TGTGCTAGCAGCTTAGGTCTAGCGGGCAATGAC. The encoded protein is CASSLGLAGND. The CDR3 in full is CASSLGLAGNDYTF.

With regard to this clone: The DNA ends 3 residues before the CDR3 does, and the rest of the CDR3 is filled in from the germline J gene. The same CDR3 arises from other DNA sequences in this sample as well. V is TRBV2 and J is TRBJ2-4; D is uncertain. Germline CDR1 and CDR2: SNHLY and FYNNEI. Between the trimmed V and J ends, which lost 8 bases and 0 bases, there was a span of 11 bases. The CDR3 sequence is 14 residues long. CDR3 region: CASLGLLAKNIQYF. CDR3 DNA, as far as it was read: TGTGCCAGCTTAGGGCTTCTAGCCAAAAACATT.

The CDR3 region is CAIKRQGAGTGELFF. CDR3 DNA (partial): TGTGCCATCAAGAGACAGGGGGCTGGCACCGGGGAG. The chain combines TRBV19 with TRBJ2-2; 10 bases map to TRBD1. The read comes to an end 3 residues before the CDR3 does, leaving the germline J gene to fill in the end. The V gene end was trimmed by 10 bases and the J gene end by 4 bases; junction bases not matched to a gene: 9. The CDR3 runs 15 residues. From germline, CDR1 is LNHDA and CDR2 SQIVND (reference sequence).

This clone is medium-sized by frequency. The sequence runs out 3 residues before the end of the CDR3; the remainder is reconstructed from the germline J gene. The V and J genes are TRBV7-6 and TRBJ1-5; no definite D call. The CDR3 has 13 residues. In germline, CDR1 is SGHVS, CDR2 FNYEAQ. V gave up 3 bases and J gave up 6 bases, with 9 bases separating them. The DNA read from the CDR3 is TGTGCCAGCAGCTTCGAGGCGGGTCAGCCC. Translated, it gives CASSFEAGQP. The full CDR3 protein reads CASSFEAGQPQHF.

The DNA read from the CDR3 is TGTGCTAGTGGTTTGGCTGGGTCAGGGGCGCATTATACG. This encodes CASGLAGSGAHYT. The entire CDR3 reads CASGLAGSGAHYTQYF. The V and J genes are TRBV12-5 and TRBJ2-3, with D possibly matching TRBD1 (6 bases). The CDR3 end falls 3 residues outside the read, so it is completed with the germline J gene. CDR3 length: 16 amino acids. Germline V gene lookup returns CDR1 LGHNT and CDR2 FRNRAP. V was pared by 1 base and J by 7 bases, with 18 bases between.

The CDR3 bases that were read are TGCAGTGCTAGAGATCCGGCTAGGTTAAACTACGAG. Residues: CSARDPARLNYE. The whole CDR3 reads CSARDPARLNYEQYF. The chain links TRBV20-1 to TRBJ2-7; D gene uncertain. The read ends 3 residues shy of where the CDR3 ends; the end is completed using the germline J gene. The CDR3 has 15 residues. V was clipped by 0 bases and J by 3 bases, with 15 bases between them. Germline lookup yields CDR1 DFQATT and CDR2 SNEGSKA (reference sequence).

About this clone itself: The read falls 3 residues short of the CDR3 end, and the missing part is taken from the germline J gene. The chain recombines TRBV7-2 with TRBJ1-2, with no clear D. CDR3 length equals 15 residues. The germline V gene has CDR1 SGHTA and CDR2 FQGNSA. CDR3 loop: CASSPRTSGNYDYTF. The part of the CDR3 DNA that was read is TGTGCCAGCAGCCCCCGGACTAGCGGGAACTACGAC.

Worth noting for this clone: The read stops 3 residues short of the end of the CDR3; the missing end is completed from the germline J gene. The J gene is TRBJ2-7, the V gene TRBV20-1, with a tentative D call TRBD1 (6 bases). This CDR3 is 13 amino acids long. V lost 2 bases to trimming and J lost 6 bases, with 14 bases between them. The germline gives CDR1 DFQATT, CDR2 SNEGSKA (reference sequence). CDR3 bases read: TGCAGTGCTAGACGGCAGGGGAGAGGCGAG. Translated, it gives CSARRQGRGE. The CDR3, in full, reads CSARRQGRGEQYF.

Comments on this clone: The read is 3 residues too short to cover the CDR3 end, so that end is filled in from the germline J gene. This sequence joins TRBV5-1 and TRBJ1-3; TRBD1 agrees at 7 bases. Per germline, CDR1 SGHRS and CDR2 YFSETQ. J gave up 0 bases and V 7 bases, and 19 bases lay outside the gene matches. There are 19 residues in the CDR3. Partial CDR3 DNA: TGCGCCAGCGCTGTGCAGGGGGGATTAAGGGTTGACTCTGGAAACACC. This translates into CASAVQGGLRVDSGNT. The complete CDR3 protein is CASAVQGGLRVDSGNTIYF.

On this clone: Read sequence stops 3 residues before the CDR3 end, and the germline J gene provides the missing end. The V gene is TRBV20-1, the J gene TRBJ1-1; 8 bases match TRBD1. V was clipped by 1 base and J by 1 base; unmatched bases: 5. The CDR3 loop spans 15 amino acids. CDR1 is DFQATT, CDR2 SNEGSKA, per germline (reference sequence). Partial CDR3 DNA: TGCAGTGCTAGAGGCACCGGGACAGGGAACACTGAA. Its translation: CSARGTGTGNTE. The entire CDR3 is CSARGTGTGNTEAFF.

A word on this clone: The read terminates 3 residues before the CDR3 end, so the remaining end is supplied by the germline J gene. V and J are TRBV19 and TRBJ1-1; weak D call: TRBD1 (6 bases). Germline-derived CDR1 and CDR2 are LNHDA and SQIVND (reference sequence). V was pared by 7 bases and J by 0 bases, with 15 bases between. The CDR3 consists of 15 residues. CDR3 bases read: TGTGCCAGTAAAGACCGAAGGGGGTTGAACACTGAA. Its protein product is CASKDRRGLNTE. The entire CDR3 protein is CASKDRRGLNTEAFF. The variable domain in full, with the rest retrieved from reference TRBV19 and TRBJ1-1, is DGGITQSPKYLFRKEGQNVTLSCEQNLNHDAMYWYRQDPGQGLRLIYYSQIVNDFQKGDIAEGYSVSREKKESFPLTVTSAQKNPTAFYLCASKDRRGLNTEAFFGQGTRLTVV.

CDR3 DNA, as far as it was read: TGTGCCAGCAGTGCAGCGACAGGGGGCTCTGGGGCCAACGTG. Translated: CASSAATGGSGANV. The whole CDR3 sequence is CASSAATGGSGANVLFF. The V gene is TRBV6-1, the J gene TRBJ2-2, with 10 bases that match TRBD1. The read ends 3 residues early relative to the CDR3; the germline J gene fills the gap. The germline V gene encodes CDR1 MNHNS and CDR2 SASEGT. This CDR3 has 17 residues.

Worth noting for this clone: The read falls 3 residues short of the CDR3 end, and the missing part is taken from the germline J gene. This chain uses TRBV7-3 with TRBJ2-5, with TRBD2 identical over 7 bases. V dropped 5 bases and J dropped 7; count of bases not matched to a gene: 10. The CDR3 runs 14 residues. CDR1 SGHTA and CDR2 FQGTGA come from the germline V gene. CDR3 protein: CASSGVSGTGTQYF. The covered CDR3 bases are TGTGCCAGCAGCGGGGTGAGCGGGACGGGGACC.

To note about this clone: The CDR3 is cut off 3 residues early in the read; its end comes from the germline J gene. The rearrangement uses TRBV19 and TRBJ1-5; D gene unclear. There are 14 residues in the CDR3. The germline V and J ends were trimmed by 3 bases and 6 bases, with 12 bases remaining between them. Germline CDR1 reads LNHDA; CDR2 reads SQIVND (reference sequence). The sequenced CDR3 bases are TGTGCCAGTAGTATTACGGGTTCTGGTCAGCCC. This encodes CASSITGSGQP. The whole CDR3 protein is CASSITGSGQPQHF.

The part of the CDR3 DNA that was read is TGCAGTGCCAGGACTAGCGGGAGTCCCGCAGATACG. This encodes CSARTSGSPADT. The entire CDR3 reads CSARTSGSPADTQYF. This chain joins TRBV20-1 and TRBJ2-3, with 13 nucleotides matching TRBD2. From the germline J gene comes the end of the CDR3, since the read stops 3 residues before it. CDR3 length: 15 residues. V was clipped by 6 bases and J by 4 bases; unmatched bases: 7. Germline V lookup: CDR1 DFQATT, CDR2 SNEGSKA (reference sequence).

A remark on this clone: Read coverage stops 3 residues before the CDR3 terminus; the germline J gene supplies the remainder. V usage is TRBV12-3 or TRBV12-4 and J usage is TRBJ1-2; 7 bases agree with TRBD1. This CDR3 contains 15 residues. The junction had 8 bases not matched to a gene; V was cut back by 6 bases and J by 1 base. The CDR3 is CASSYSGTVNYGYTF. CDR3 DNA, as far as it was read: TGTGCCAGCAGCTACTCCGGGACAGTTAACTATGGC.

The CDR3 reads CASSQRLLAGPLTDTQYF. The covered CDR3 bases are TGCGCCAGCAGCCAGCGATTACTAGCGGGACCCCTCACAGATACG. V gene TRBV4-1 combines with J gene TRBJ2-3, with TRBD2 identical over 10 bases. The read halts 3 residues ahead of the CDR3 end, with the missing end drawn from the germline J gene. V lost 3 bases to trimming and J lost 2 bases; unmatched junction nucleotides: 11. Looked up from germline, CDR1 is MGHRA and CDR2 is YSYEKL. The CDR3 is 18 amino acids.